The T cell receptor beta chain under discussion was sequenced for a study of T cell responses to AZD1222 COVID-19 vaccine. Generated by immunoSEQ multiplex PCR, the TCRdb table keeps only in-frame clones and is missing some. The table has about 120,000 clones, roughly 93% seen once. Pooled samples include second doses given at about 4 or 12 weeks. Regarding this clone: Its antigen is still unknown.

Findings and limits, study-wide: Unmutated variant regions reportedly attract nearly half of all spike-specific TCRs.

Germline V lookup: CDR1 LNHDA, CDR2 SQIVND (reference sequence). The length of the CDR3 is 16 residues. V was clipped by 3 bases and J by 0 bases, with 14 bases between them. Here the sequenced sample was peripheral blood, taken 28 days after the second AZD1222 dose. This clonotype originated in an adult who received the AZD1222 COVID-19 vaccine. The chain combines TRBV19 with TRBJ2-5; D gene ambiguous. The CDR3 protein is CASSISDTTYQETQYF. The CDR3, as DNA: TGTGCCAGTAGTATCAGCGATACAACATACCAAGAGACCCAGTACTTC.